The 10 T cell receptor beta chains reported below all come from one sample, sequenced in a study of T cell repertoires in cytomegalovirus infection. Their specific antigens are unknown. TCRdb re-called the reads with MiXCR, one entry per CDR3 protein. The sample comprises 300,000 to 400,000 distinct CDR3 sequences, just under 30% of which are singletons, and 20% rests with the top ten. The sample was cultured PBMCs, taken from culture after CMV antigen stimulation. The receptors here all came from a human donor in good health (CMV status not recorded). Some clones in this sample may be carry-over from other donors' samples.

The genes are TRBV28 and TRBJ1-1; TRBD1 agrees at 7 bases. Unmatched junction bases numbered 4, after V lost 6 bases and J lost 6 bases. The length of the CDR3 is 12 residues. Germline CDR1 reads MDHEN; CDR2 reads SYDVKM. This CDR3 is CASRLTGAEAFF. As DNA, the CDR3 is TGTGCCAGCAGACTCACAGGGGCTGAAGCTTTCTTT. The full variable domain, rest sourced from reference TRBV28 and TRBJ1-1, is DVKVTQSSRYLVKRTGEKVFLECVQDMDHENMFWYRQDPGLGLRLIYFSYDVKMKEKGDIPEGYSVSREKKERFSLILESASTNQTSMYLCASRLTGAEAFFGQGTRLTVV.

Ten or more counts support this clonotype. This chain links TRBV7-2 with TRBJ2-2; 9 positions match TRBD2. CDR3 length: 19 amino acids. The J segment lost 0 bases and the V segment lost 0 bases, leaving 8 bases of the junction unmatched. Germline values: CDR1 SGHTA, CDR2 FQGNSA. The CDR3 DNA reads as TGTGCCAGCAGCTTAGCCCGCTATAGCGGGAGAACGAACACCGGGGAGCTGTTTTTT. Translation: CASSLARYSGRTNTGELFF.

V is TRBV7-9 and J is TRBJ2-7; D unresolved. This CDR3 contains 14 residues. The germline V and J ends were trimmed by 3 bases and 5 bases, with 14 bases remaining between them. Germline CDR1 SEHNR, CDR2 FQNEAQ (reference sequence). CDR3 sequence: CASSFQAPPHEQYF. For the CDR3, the DNA is TGTGCCAGCAGCTTCCAGGCTCCCCCTCACGAGCAGTACTTC. The full variable domain, with the rest looked up from reference TRBV7-9 and TRBJ2-7, is DTGVSQNPRHKITKRGQNVTFRCDPISEHNRLYWYRQTLGQGPEFLTYFQNEAQLEKSRLLSDRFSAERPKGSFSTLEIQRTEQGDSAMYLCASSFQAPPHEQYFGPGTRLTVT.

This clonotype was seen repeatedly, ten times or more. This rearrangement joins TRBV2 to TRBJ1-6; TRBD1 might be the D (6 bases). Per the germline V gene, CDR1 is SNHLY and CDR2 is FYNNEI. The V and J ends lost 7 bases and 9 bases respectively, with 13 bases between them. There are 13 residues in the CDR3. The CDR3 sequence: CASITQGFSPLHF. The CDR3 DNA reads TGTGCCAGCATTACACAGGGATTTTCACCCCTCCACTTT.

CDR3 in DNA: TGCAGCGTTGAAGGGACTCCGGATGAGCAGTACTTC. Amino acids: CSVEGTPDEQYF. V and J are TRBV29-1 and TRBJ2-7, with D maybe TRBD2 (5 bases). The CDR3 totals 12 residues. Trimming left V 1 base short and J 7 bases short, with 11 bases between. Germline loops: CDR1 SQVTM, CDR2 ANQGSEA.

This clonotype occurred once. This chain connects TRBV20-1 to TRBJ2-3; 7 bases agree with TRBD2. J lost 4 bases, V lost 2 bases, and 6 bases had no gene match. Germline-derived CDR1 and CDR2 are DFQATT and SNEGSKA (reference sequence). The CDR3 runs to 14 residues. This chain's CDR3 is CSARKAGRADTQYF. The CDR3, as DNA: TGCAGTGCTAGAAAGGCGGGGAGGGCAGATACGCAGTATTTT.

This clonotype was seen a handful of times. This CDR3 is CASRHGLNTEAFF. The CDR3 DNA sequence: TGTGCCAGCAGACACGGACTTAACACTGAAGCTTTCTTT. The gene calls are TRBV6-5 and TRBJ1-1; D is unresolved. Germline V gene lookup returns CDR1 MNHEY and CDR2 SVGAGI. V was clipped by 6 bases and J by 2 bases, with 10 bases between them. The CDR3 totals 13 residues.

This clonotype was seen only a few times. The gene calls are TRBV9 and TRBJ2-7; no definite D call. V lost 4 bases to trimming and J lost 3 bases, with 11 bases between them. CDR3 length: 13 residues. Germline V gene data show CDR1 as SGDLS and CDR2 as YYNGEE. CDR3 sequence reads: CASSPRINYEQYF. CDR3 coding DNA: TGTGCCAGCAGCCCCCGGATTAACTACGAGCAGTACTTC.

This clonotype appeared a few times. The rearrangement uses TRBV4-2 and TRBJ1-1, with D possibly TRBD1 on 6 matching bases. The germline V gene encodes CDR1 LGHNA and CDR2 YNFKEQ. This CDR3 is built from 17 residues. V was clipped by 4 bases and J by 5 bases, with 23 bases between them. Here the CDR3 DNA reads TGTGCCAGCAGCCTCCCTGACGGCGGCACAGGGAGAACTGAAGCTTTCTTT. This translates into CASSLPDGGTGRTEAFF.

This chain joins TRBV24-1 and TRBJ2-1; 8 bases are shared with TRBD2. The CDR3 covers 16 residues. V was clipped by 0 bases and J by 6 bases; unmatched bases: 6. The germline CDR1 and CDR2 sequences are KGHDR and SFDVKD. CDR3 coding DNA: TGTGCCACCAGTGATTTGCCAGCGGGAGATTTCAATGAGCAGTTCTTC. This sequence encodes CATSDLPAGDFNEQFF.